This T cell receptor beta chain originates from a study of PD-L1 blockade in urothelial cancer. Study-level background: Between 0 and 3 prior chemotherapy regimens had been given to patients.

Synthetic spike-ins, TCR analog templates, were added into each PCR. TCRdb's copy holds only in-frame clones and misses some; the assay was immunoSEQ multiplex PCR. The data contain under 40,000 clones, about 80% of them singletons. Germline loops: CDR1 SGDLS, CDR2 YYNGEE. Unmatched junction bases numbered 4, after V lost 4 bases and J lost 2 bases. This CDR3 region has 16 residues. This chain connects TRBV9 to TRBJ2-3; 13 nucleotides align to TRBD2. This sequence was found in a man between 65 and 85 years old with urothelial cancer. The input for sequencing was PBMCs, taken around atezolizumab (anti-PD-L1) treatment. This CDR3 is CASSPGLAGHTDTQYF. The CDR3 DNA follows: TGTGCCAGCAGCCCGGGACTAGCGGGGCACACAGATACGCAGTATTTT. The complete variable domain, with remaining parts taken from reference TRBV9 and TRBJ2-3, reads DSGVTQTPKHLITATGQRVTLRCSPRSGDLSVYWYQQSLDQGLQFLIQYYNGEERAKGNILERFSAQQFPDLHSELNLSSLELGDSALYFCASSPGLAGHTDTQYFGPGTRLTVL.